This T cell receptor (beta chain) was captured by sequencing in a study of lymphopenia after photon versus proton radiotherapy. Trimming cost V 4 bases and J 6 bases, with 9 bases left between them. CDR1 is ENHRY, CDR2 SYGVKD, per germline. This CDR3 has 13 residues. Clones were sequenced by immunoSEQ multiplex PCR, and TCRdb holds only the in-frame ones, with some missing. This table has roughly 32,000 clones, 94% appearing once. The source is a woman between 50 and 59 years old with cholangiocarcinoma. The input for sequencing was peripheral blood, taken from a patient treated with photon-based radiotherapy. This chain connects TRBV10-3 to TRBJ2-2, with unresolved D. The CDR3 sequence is CAISALDAGELFF. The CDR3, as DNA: TGTGCCATCAGTGCGCTGGACGCCGGGGAGCTGTTTTTT.